The next 23 T cell receptor beta chains were all read from a single sample in a study of vaccination effects on CD4 cells after COVID-19. Antigen specificity for these receptors is unknown. Only in-frame clones appear in the TCRdb table, and some are missing; sequencing was by immunoSEQ multiplex PCR. The sample carries approximately 82,000 clones, around 76% recorded once. CD4+ T cells specific for antigen were expanded with viral peptide pools by the ViraFEST assay before sequencing. Subsequent to 10 days of culture, CD4+ T cells were isolated. Sequenced material: CD4+ T cells from PBMCs cultured with HCoV-229E spike peptides, taken before COVID-19 vaccination. Receptors originate from a human donor who received a COVID-19 vaccine.

In this sample, this clone turned up a few times. The chain links TRBV2 to TRBJ2-7, with D perhaps matching TRBD1 (5 bases). The germline V and J ends were trimmed by 3 bases and 7 bases, with 13 bases remaining between them. CDR3 length: 13 amino acids. Germline CDR1 reads SNHLY; CDR2 reads FYNNEI. CDR3 DNA: TGTGCCAGCAGTGAGTGGCCCAGGGTGGAGCAGTACGTC. Amino acid sequence: CASSEWPRVEQYV.

The chain couples TRBV18 to TRBJ2-5; 7 bases line up with TRBD1. The CDR3 is 15 amino acids. Germline trimming cut 4 bases from V and 2 bases from J; bases unmatched to any gene: 7. Germline V gene data show CDR1 as KGHSH and CDR2 as LQKENI. The CDR3 here is CASSLERDRQETQYF. The CDR3 DNA reads TGTGCCAGCTCACTGGAAAGGGACAGACAAGAGACCCAGTACTTC.

The count of this clone is one. The chain has TRBV28 and TRBJ2-5; TRBD1 aligns across 8 bases. V was clipped by 9 bases and J by 4 bases; unmatched bases: 4. CDR3 length: 12 residues. The germline V gene has CDR1 MDHEN and CDR2 SYDVKM. The CDR3 reads CASQGALETQYF. As DNA, the CDR3 is TGTGCCAGTCAGGGGGCCTTAGAGACCCAGTACTTC.

This chain links TRBV3-1 (or the pseudogene TRBV3-2) with TRBJ1-3; D gene uncertain. V shed 4 bases and J shed 0 bases, with 1 base lying between them. This CDR3 spans 12 amino acids. Germline V gives CDR1 LGHDT, CDR2 YNNKEL (reference sequence). Written as DNA, the CDR3 is TGTGCCAGCAGCCCCTCTGGAAACACCATATATTTT. As protein: CASSPSGNTIYF.

This rearrangement joins TRBV5-1 to TRBJ2-2; D is tentatively TRBD1 or TRBD2 (5 bases each). The germline CDR1 and CDR2 sequences are SGHRS and YFSETQ. Between the trimmed V and J ends, which lost 0 bases and 6 bases, there was a span of 12 bases. This CDR3 spans 15 amino acids. CDR3 bases: TGCGCCAGCAGCTTGGACGACGGGACCTCCGGGGAGCTGTTTTTT. Its protein product is CASSLDDGTSGELFF.

This chain links TRBV19 with TRBJ1-1; 8 nucleotides line up with TRBD1. The CDR3 sequence is 15 residues long. V dropped 3 bases and J dropped 1; count of bases not matched to a gene: 4. From germline, CDR1 is LNHDA and CDR2 SQIVND (reference sequence). CDR3 coding DNA: TGTGCCAGTAGTATCAGGGGGCAGGGGAACACTGAAGCTTTCTTT. Its translation is CASSIRGQGNTEAFF.

In DNA, the CDR3 is TGTGCCACCAGCAGGACGCAATATCGGGGCACCGGGGAGCTGTTTTTT. This sequence encodes CATSRTQYRGTGELFF. This rearrangement joins TRBV15 to TRBJ2-2; the D gene is possibly TRBD2 (5 bases). V was pared by 3 bases and J by 4 bases, with 15 bases between. CDR1 is LNHNV and CDR2 is YYDKDF in the germline V gene (reference sequence). CDR3 length equals 16 residues. Together with reference TRBV15 and TRBJ2-2, the CDR3 gives the full variable domain: DAMVIQNPRYQVTQFGKPVTLSCSQTLNHNVMYWYQQKSSQAPKLLFHYYDKDFNNEADTPDNFQSRRPNTSFCFLDIRSPGLGDTAMYLCATSRTQYRGTGELFFGEGSRLTVL.

Notes on this clone: This sample includes further DNA sequences coding for the same CDR3. The chain couples TRBV5-1 to TRBJ1-1; perhaps TRBD1 as D (5 bases). The V gene's germline CDR1 is SGHRS and CDR2 YFSETQ. Trimming shortened V by 0 bases and J by 0 bases, and 6 bases separated the two germline ends. The CDR3 length is 14 residues. In DNA, the CDR3 is TGCGCCAGCAGCTTGGGGGGCCTGAACACTGAAGCTTTCTTT. It encodes CASSLGGLNTEAFF.

The chain carries TRBV5-1 and TRBJ2-2; a possible D gene is TRBD1 (6 bases). This CDR3 is built from 15 residues. Between the trimmed V and J ends, which lost 7 bases and 5 bases, there was a span of 18 bases. Germline V gene lookup returns CDR1 SGHRS and CDR2 YFSETQ. The CDR3 region has the DNA TGCGCCAGCTGCCGGGACACGCCTTCGACCGGGGAGCTGTTTTTT. Translation gives CASCRDTPSTGELFF.

This clone was seen a few times. The CDR3 region has the DNA TGTGCCAGCAGTTCGGTGATGGTCTATGGCTACACCTTC. Its protein product is CASSSVMVYGYTF. The chain is built from TRBV6-2 or TRBV6-3 and TRBJ1-2; D is uncertain. CDR1 and CDR2 from the germline V gene are MNHEY and SVGEGT. V was pared by 4 bases and J by 4 bases, with 10 bases between. CDR3 length: 13 residues.

V and J are TRBV11-2 and TRBJ1-2; TRBD1 is a possible D gene (6 bases). Germline assignment: CDR1 SGHAT and CDR2 FQNNGV. V was trimmed by 5 bases and J by 7 bases, leaving 17 bases between them. CDR3 length: 14 residues. CDR3 nucleotide sequence: TGTGCCAGCAGCCCTTCCGGGGGGCTACTTGGCTACACCTTC. This translates into CASSPSGGLLGYTF.

The CDR3 coding sequence is TGTGCCAGCAGGCAGACTAGCGGGGGCGCAGATACGCAGTATTTT. Its translation: CASRQTSGGADTQYF. The genes are TRBV6-5 and TRBJ2-3, with TRBD2 matching over 12 bases. The V gene's germline CDR1 is MNHEY and CDR2 SVGAGI. This CDR3 is 15 amino acids long. Losses at the gene ends were 6 bases for V and 4 bases for J; bases not matched to a gene: 5.

V gene TRBV7-2 combines with J gene TRBJ2-5; perhaps TRBD2 as D (6 bases). Trimming stripped 3 bases from V and 1 base from J, with 9 bases between. The CDR3 is 14 residues long. The germline CDR1 and CDR2 sequences are SGHTA and FQGNSA. The CDR3 protein is CASSFGGAQETQYF. Written as DNA, the CDR3 is TGTGCCAGCAGCTTTGGCGGGGCCCAAGAGACCCAGTACTTC.

The chain combines TRBV5-1 with TRBJ2-5, with 10 bases matching TRBD1. The V and J ends lost 5 bases and 4 bases, in that order; junction bases with no gene match: 11. This CDR3 has 16 residues. Germline CDR1 SGHRS, CDR2 YFSETQ. CDR3 residues: CASSSFGQGGGETQYF. CDR3 DNA sequence: TGCGCCAGCAGTTCGTTCGGACAGGGGGGAGGAGAGACCCAGTACTTC.

Concerning this clone itself: Additional DNA sequences in this sample encode the identical CDR3. The CDR3 nucleotides are TGTGCCAGCAGCCTTAGGACAGGTGATGGCTACACCTTC. It specifies CASSLRTGDGYTF. The chain couples TRBV7-9 to TRBJ1-2, with 7 positions matching TRBD1. The junction had 6 bases not matched to a gene; V was cut back by 5 bases and J by 6 bases. Germline V gives CDR1 SEHNR, CDR2 FQNEAQ (reference sequence). The CDR3 is made up of 13 amino acids.

The chain carries TRBV6-2 or TRBV6-3 and TRBJ2-1, with 7 bases aligning to TRBD1. The ends lost 0 bases at V and 5 bases at J; junction bases unmatched: 13. Per germline, CDR1 MNHEY and CDR2 SVGEGT. The CDR3 is made up of 18 amino acids. The CDR3 bases are TGTGCCAGCAGTTACTCCCGCTTACAGGGGATTTGGAACAATGAGCAGTTCTTC. It is translated as CASSYSRLQGIWNNEQFF.

This clone was found a few times. The rearrangement links TRBV12-3 or TRBV12-4 to TRBJ1-2; D possibly corresponds to TRBD1 (6 bases). V gave up 2 bases and J gave up 7 bases, with 11 bases separating them. The CDR3 contains 13 residues. The CDR3 DNA reads as TGTGCCAGCAGTTTAAACAGGGAAAGTGGCTACACCTTC. Translation: CASSLNRESGYTF.

The chain employs TRBV18 and TRBJ2-2, with D unclear. This CDR3 contains 16 residues. CDR1 is KGHSH, CDR2 LQKENI, per germline. Trimming stripped 0 bases from V and 5 bases from J, with 13 bases between. The CDR3 DNA sequence: TGTGCCAGCTCACCACCGGGGTTCGCAGAAACCGGGGAGCTGTTTTTT. Translation: CASSPPGFAETGELFF.

The chain has TRBV2 and TRBJ2-5; D possibly uses TRBD1 or TRBD2 (5 bases each). Germline V gene lookup returns CDR1 SNHLY and CDR2 FYNNEI. CDR3 length equals 12 residues. Trimming shortened V by 8 bases and J by 5 bases, and 12 bases separated the two germline ends. DNA for the CDR3: TGTGCCAGCTCAGAGGGGACGGAGACCCAGTACTTC. Protein sequence: CASSEGTETQYF.

V gene TRBV11-2 combines with J gene TRBJ2-1, with 10 bases matching TRBD1. The CDR3 sequence is 15 residues long. V dropped 7 bases and J dropped 5; count of bases not matched to a gene: 8. Germline CDR1 is SGHAT and CDR2 is FQNNGV. The CDR3 nucleotides read TGTGCCAGCACTAAACTTGGACAGGGGGACAATGAGCAGTTCTTC. Translated: CASTKLGQGDNEQFF.

This chain uses TRBV28 with TRBJ2-7; 7 nucleotides match TRBD2. CDR1 MDHEN and CDR2 SYDVKM come from the germline V gene. The CDR3 contains 13 residues. Losses at the gene ends were 6 bases for V and 4 bases for J; bases not matched to a gene: 6. DNA for the CDR3: TGTGCCAGCAGCCGGGACTACTATTACGAGCAGTACGTC. Its protein product is CASSRDYYYEQYV.

The rearrangement links TRBV4-1 to TRBJ1-6; D remains unclear. V gave up 0 bases and J gave up 7 bases, with 13 bases separating them. Germline assignment: CDR1 MGHRA and CDR2 YSYEKL. The CDR3 covers 16 residues. The CDR3 DNA follows: TGCGCCAGCAGCCAAGAGGAAAAAGTTCCAAATTCACCCCTCCACTTT. This gives the protein CASSQEEKVPNSPLHF.

Notes on this clone: The junction and the germline gene differ at one end; a read error may be behind it. The chain has TRBV7-3 and TRBJ2-5; possibly TRBD1 for D (6 bases). This CDR3 contains 15 residues. CDR1 and CDR2 (germline): SGHTA, FQGTGA. In DNA, the CDR3 is TGTGCCAGCAGCATAACAGGGAGTGTATTAGAGACCCAGTACTTC. This codes for CASSITGSVLETQYF.